What follows are 4 T cell receptor beta chains derived from one specimen sequenced in a study of shared clonotypes between healthy human individuals. The method was immunoSEQ multiplex PCR; TCRdb's version includes in-frame clones alone and lacks a portion of them. The sample lists hundreds of thousands of clones; 90% to 97% were seen once. The sample taken for sequencing was naive CD4+ T cells sorted from blood. As for subset: CD45RA+ positively selected. The receptors shown here come from a woman aged 25 to 39 in good health.

The rearrangement joins TRBV29-1 to TRBJ2-5, with D hard to call. The V end was cut by 3 bases, the J end by 2 bases, with 10 bases between. CDR1 is SQVTM, CDR2 ANQGSEA, per germline. The CDR3 runs to 13 residues. The CDR3 region has the DNA TGCAGCGTTGACATTAGCAGACAAGAGACCCAGTACTTC. It translates to CSVDISRQETQYF.

J is TRBJ1-1 and V is TRBV12-5; D unclear. CDR1 and CDR2 from the germline V gene are LGHNT and FRNRAP. The CDR3 is made up of 12 amino acids. The V end lost 1 base, the J end lost 1 base, and 1 base lay between the germline ends. Here the CDR3 DNA reads TGTGCTAGTGGTTTGGAGAACACTGAAGCTTTCTTT. Its protein product is CASGLENTEAFF.

The chain joins TRBV5-1 to TRBJ2-2; 8 bases are shared with TRBD1. Germline V gene sequence: CDR1 SGHRS, CDR2 YFSETQ. Germline trimming cut 4 bases from V and 0 bases from J; bases unmatched to any gene: 2. This CDR3 comprises 15 residues. The CDR3 DNA reads as TGCGCCAGCAGCCCCAGGGGGCCGAACACCGGGGAGCTGTTTTTT. The encoded protein is CASSPRGPNTGELFF.

The chain couples TRBV19 to TRBJ1-3; D ambiguous. The CDR3 covers 17 residues. Germline V lookup: CDR1 LNHDA, CDR2 SQIVND (reference sequence). Trimming shortened V by 5 bases and J by 4 bases, and 21 bases separated the two germline ends. CDR3 amino acids: CASSPAGWTNWGNTIYF. The CDR3, as DNA: TGTGCCAGTAGTCCCGCCGGTTGGACGAATTGGGGAAACACCATATATTTT.